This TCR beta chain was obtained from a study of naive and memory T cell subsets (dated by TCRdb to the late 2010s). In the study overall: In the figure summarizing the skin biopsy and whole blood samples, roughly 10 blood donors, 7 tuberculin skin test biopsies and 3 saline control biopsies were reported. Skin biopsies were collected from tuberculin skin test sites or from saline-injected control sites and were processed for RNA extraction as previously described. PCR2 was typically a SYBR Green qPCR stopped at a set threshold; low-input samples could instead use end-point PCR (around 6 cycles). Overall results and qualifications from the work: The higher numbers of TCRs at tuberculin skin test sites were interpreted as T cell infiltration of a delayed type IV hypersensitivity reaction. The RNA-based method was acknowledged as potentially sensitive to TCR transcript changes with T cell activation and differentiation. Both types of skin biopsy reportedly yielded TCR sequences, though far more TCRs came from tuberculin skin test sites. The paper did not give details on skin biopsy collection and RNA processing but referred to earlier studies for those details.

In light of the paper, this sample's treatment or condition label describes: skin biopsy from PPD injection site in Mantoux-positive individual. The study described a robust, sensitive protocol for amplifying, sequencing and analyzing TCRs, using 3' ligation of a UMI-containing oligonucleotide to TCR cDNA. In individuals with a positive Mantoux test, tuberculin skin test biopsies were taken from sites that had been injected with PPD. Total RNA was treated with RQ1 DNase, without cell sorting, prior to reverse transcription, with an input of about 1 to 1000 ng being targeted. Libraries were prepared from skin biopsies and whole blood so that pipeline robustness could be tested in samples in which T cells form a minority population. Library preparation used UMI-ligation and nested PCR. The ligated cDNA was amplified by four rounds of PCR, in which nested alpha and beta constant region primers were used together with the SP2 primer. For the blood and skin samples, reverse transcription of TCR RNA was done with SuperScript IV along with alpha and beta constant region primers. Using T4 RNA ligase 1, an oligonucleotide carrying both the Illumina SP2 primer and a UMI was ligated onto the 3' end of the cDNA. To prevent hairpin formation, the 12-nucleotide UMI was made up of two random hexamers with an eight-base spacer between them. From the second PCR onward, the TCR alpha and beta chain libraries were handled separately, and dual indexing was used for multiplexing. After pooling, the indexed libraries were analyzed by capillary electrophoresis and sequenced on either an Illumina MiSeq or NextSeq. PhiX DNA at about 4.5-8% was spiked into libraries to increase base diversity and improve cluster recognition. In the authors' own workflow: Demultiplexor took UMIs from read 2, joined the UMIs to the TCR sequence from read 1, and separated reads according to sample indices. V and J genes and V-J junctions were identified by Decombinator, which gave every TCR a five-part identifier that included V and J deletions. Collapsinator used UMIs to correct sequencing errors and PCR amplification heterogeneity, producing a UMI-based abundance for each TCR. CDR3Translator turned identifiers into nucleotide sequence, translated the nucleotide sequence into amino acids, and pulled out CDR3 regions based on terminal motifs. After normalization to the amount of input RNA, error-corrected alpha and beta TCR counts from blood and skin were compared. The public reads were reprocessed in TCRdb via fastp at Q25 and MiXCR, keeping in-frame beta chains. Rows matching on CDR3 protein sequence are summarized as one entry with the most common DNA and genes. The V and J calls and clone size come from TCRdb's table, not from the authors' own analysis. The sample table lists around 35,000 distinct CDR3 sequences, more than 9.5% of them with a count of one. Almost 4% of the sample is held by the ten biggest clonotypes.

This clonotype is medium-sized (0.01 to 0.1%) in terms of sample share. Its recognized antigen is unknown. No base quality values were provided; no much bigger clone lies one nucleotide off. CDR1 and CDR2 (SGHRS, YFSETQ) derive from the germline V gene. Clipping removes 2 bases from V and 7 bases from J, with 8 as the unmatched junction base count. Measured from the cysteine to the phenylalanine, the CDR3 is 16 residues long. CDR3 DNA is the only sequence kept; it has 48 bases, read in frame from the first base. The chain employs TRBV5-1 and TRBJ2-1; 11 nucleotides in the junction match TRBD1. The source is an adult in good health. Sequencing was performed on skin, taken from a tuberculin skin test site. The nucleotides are TGCGCCAGCAGCTTCGACGGACAGGGGGCGCGTAATGAGCAGTTCTTC. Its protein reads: CASSFDGQGARNEQFF.